A single TCR beta chain is shown here with its context. Its antigen has not been determined. No per-base quality is available; no much larger clone lies one base away. The sample originates from a study of blood T cell repertoires in COVID-19 (dated by TCRdb to the early 2020s). As for the study more broadly: The collaborator samples originated in the United States, Italy and Spain and spanned the acute and convalescent phases of COVID-19. HLA class I and class II types, where available, came from metadata supplied by the sample provider rather than from assay-based typing. Deeply sampled blood TCRbeta repertoires from subjects exposed to, actively infected with, or recovered from COVID-19 were included in the dataset. A de-identified subject ID, COVID-19 status, age in years and sex were almost always included in the sample metadata. The repertoires were made available in a free public database intended to serve as a resource for research on the immune response to SARS-CoV-2. The samples were drawn from two sources: the first 160 participants of the ongoing ImmuneRACE study, and 1,000 to 1,500 subjects contributed by 6 global collaborators. The prospective study material was composed of cDNA or gDNA derived from T cells, B-cell-depleted T cells, or PBMCs. General findings and caveats noted by the study authors: The quantity of clinical and demographic metadata differed by source and by participant and was supplied without curation.

Participants in the prospective study were enrolled through a virtual design, were aged roughly 18 to 100 years, and lived in 24 United States geographic areas. In the prospective study, participants were assigned to cohorts based on the clinical history participants reported in a screening survey and a study questionnaire. Each participant in the prospective study had whole blood, serum and a nasopharyngeal or oropharyngeal swab collected by mobile phlebotomists. Over a roughly 2-month period, participants in the prospective study had the option of providing additional blood draws and questionnaires. Prospective study blood samples were shipped either frozen or at room temperature before DNA extraction. Taken from the germline V gene, the CDR1 and CDR2 loops are MNHEY and SVGAGI. V sheds 4 bases and J sheds 2 bases, leaving 11 bases between their ends. There are 14 amino acids in the CDR3, from cysteine to phenylalanine inclusive. Of the read, only the CDR3 DNA is kept; its 42 bases are in frame from base 1.

TCRbeta CDR3 regions were amplified from genomic DNA by means of the immunoSEQ Assay, a bias-controlled multiplex PCR. The paper's data handling went like this. The number of nucleated cells in each sample was estimated by amplification of reference gene primers within the assay. To quantify the absolute abundance of each unique TCRbeta CDR3 rearrangement, sequence reads were collapsed and filtered. Productive Simpson clonality was computed per sample as the square root of Simpson's diversity index over productive rearrangements. TCRdb re-hosts the immuneACCESS table, in-frame sequences only. Its copies lack some clones; in the studies checked, an unresolved V gene accounts for under half of them, and the cause for the rest is not known. That table supplies the V and J calls and clone size; D and trimming were determined from the DNA. This sample gives almost 400,000 clones in total; 70% to 90% of them show up just once. Together, the top ten hold approximately 0.96% of the sample.

The sequenced sample was PBMCs or T cells enriched from blood (not recorded which). This receptor was taken from a woman under 40 with acute COVID-19. The chain is encoded by TRBV6-5 joined to TRBJ1-2, with no D gene named confidently. The nucleotides are TGTGCCAGCAGTTCCCTTTTCGGGAACTATGGCTACACCTTC. Translation gives CASSSLFGNYGYTF.